This T cell receptor (beta chain) stems from a study of shared clonotypes between healthy human individuals. Profiled with immunoSEQ multiplex PCR; TCRdb holds only in-frame clones, not every one. This sample has about 2.4 million clones; around nine tenths occur once, and the top ten carry about 0.13%. Trimming took off 2 bases at V and 7 bases at J, with 11 bases between the two ends. Germline V gene sequence: CDR1 KGHSY, CDR2 FQNENV. The CDR3 loop spans 13 amino acids. Sequenced input: naive CD4+ T cells sorted from blood. Subset defined: CD45RA+ positively selected. This chain connects TRBV16 to TRBJ1-1, with D tentatively TRBD1 (5 bases). This TCR was recovered from a man aged 18 to 29 in good health. The CDR3 region has the DNA TGTGCCAGCAGCCAACAGGGAAGAAGTGAAGCTTTCTTT. Translated, it gives CASSQQGRSEAFF.